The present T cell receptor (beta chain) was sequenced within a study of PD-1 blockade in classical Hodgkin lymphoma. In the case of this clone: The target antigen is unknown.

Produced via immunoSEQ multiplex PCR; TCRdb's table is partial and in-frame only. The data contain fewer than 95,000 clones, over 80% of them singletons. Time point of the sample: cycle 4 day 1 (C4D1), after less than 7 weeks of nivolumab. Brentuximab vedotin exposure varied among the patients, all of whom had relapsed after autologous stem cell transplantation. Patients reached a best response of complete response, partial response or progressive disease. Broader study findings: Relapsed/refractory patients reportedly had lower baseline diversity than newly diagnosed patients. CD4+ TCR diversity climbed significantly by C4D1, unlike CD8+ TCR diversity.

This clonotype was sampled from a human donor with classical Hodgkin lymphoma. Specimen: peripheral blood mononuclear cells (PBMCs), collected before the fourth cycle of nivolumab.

The CDR3 DNA reads as TGTGCCAGCGGAACCCCGGGCCAAGGCACTGAAGCTTTCTTT. This sequence encodes CASGTPGQGTEAFF. The rearrangement joins TRBV11-2 to TRBJ1-1; D is unresolved. The germline V gene has CDR1 SGHAT and CDR2 FQNNGV. The CDR3 length is 14 residues. With 8 bases removed from V and 4 bases from J, the gap between germline ends came to 17 bases.